What follows are 22 T cell receptor beta chains derived from one specimen sequenced in a study of Ad26.COV2.S vaccination and SARS-CoV-2 variants. Treatment here: roughly 20 received Ad26.COV2.S at low or high dose, single or two shots; 5 received placebo; per-sample allocation not given. Day 63 after the first injection of vaccine or placebo was the sampling time. Generated by immunoSEQ multiplex PCR, the TCRdb table keeps only in-frame clones and is missing some. The sample includes about 220,000 clones, 85% to 90% of them seen just once. The starting material was peripheral blood, obtained in a trial of Ad26.COV2.S vaccine versus placebo. The receptors derive from a person between 18 and 59 years old who received the Ad26.COV2.S COVID-19 vaccine or a placebo.

The chain couples TRBV28 to TRBJ1-2; D is possibly TRBD1 (5 bases). Germline V gene sequence: CDR1 MDHEN, CDR2 SYDVKM. The CDR3 has 14 amino acids. Trimming removed 3 bases at V and 8 bases at J, with 16 bases between. CDR3 DNA: TGTGCCAGCAGTTTGGGACCGCGCGAAGGGGGCTACACCTTC. Translated: CASSLGPREGGYTF.

This chain joins TRBV10-2 and TRBJ1-2, with D possibly TRBD1 on 5 matching bases. The CDR3 is 12 residues long. Trimming stripped 10 bases from V and 7 bases from J, with 16 bases between. Germline lookup yields CDR1 WSHSY and CDR2 SAAADI. The CDR3 DNA is TGCGCCACCTCGTGGGGGGATGGTGGCTACACCTTC. Translating it yields CATSWGDGGYTF.

This CDR3 reads CASSLGSGGQETQYF. CDR3 DNA: TGTGCCAGCAGCTTGGGCAGTGGAGGGCAAGAGACCCAGTACTTC. This chain links TRBV5-8 with TRBJ2-5; tentative D call: TRBD2 (6 bases). CDR3 size: 15 residues. Looked up from germline, CDR1 is SGHTS and CDR2 is YDEGEE. V was cut by 0 bases and J by 2 bases, with 11 bases left in between.

V gene TRBV11-2 combines with J gene TRBJ2-1; 10 bases align to TRBD2. Germline V lookup: CDR1 SGHAT, CDR2 FQNNGV. There are 16 residues in the CDR3. The V segment lost 2 bases and the J segment 8 bases; nucleotides outside the gene matches: 9. The CDR3 is CASSLIASGRVDEQFF. The CDR3 nucleotides read TGTGCCAGCAGCTTAATCGCTAGCGGGAGAGTTGATGAGCAGTTCTTC.

CDR3 amino acids: CASRRGRLDYGYTF. In DNA form, the CDR3 reads TGTGCCAGCAGAAGGGGGCGGTTAGACTATGGCTACACCTTC. This rearrangement joins TRBV27 to TRBJ1-2; TRBD1 matches 7 bases. The CDR3 totals 14 residues. With V trimmed by 6 bases and J by 3 bases, 7 bases remained unmatched. Germline V gene sequence: CDR1 MNHEY, CDR2 SMNVEV (reference sequence).

The rearrangement uses TRBV12-3 or TRBV12-4 and TRBJ2-7; D call uncertain. The CDR3 is made up of 11 amino acids. Trimming stripped 3 bases from V and 5 bases from J, with 5 bases between. Here the CDR3 reads CASSFRDEQYF. The CDR3 DNA sequence: TGTGCCAGCAGTTTCCGGGACGAGCAGTACTTC.

The rearrangement links TRBV4-1 to TRBJ2-7; D not certain. Trimming cost V 0 bases and J 3 bases, with 12 bases left between them. The CDR3 sequence is 15 residues long. Germline assignment: CDR1 MGHRA and CDR2 YSYEKL. CDR3 sequence reads: CASSQDLPLSYEQYF. CDR3 sequence (DNA): TGCGCCAGCAGCCAAGATCTCCCCCTAAGCTACGAGCAGTACTTC.

J is TRBJ2-3 and V is TRBV4-3; D unclear. This CDR3 comprises 13 residues. The germline gives CDR1 LGHNA, CDR2 YSLEER. The ends were cut back, 1 base at V and 5 bases at J, with 7 bases in the middle. The CDR3 nucleotides are TGCGCCAGCAGCCAAGCGTGGGAAGATACGCAGTATTTT. Translated, it gives CASSQAWEDTQYF.

This chain connects TRBV6-5 to TRBJ2-3; 7 nucleotides agree with TRBD2. With 5 bases clipped from V and 3 bases from J, the junction kept 11 bases outside the gene matches. This CDR3 region has 16 residues. Germline-derived CDR1 and CDR2 are MNHEY and SVGAGI. CDR3 in amino acids: CASSNFVGEGTDTQYF. The CDR3 nucleotides are TGTGCCAGCAGTAACTTCGTGGGGGAGGGAACAGATACGCAGTATTTT.

The J gene is TRBJ2-1, the V gene TRBV7-2, with D perhaps being TRBD1 or TRBD2 (6 bases each). Trimming pared 5 bases from V and 5 bases from J, leaving 19 bases between. Germline CDR1 and CDR2: SGHTA and FQGNSA. The CDR3 is made up of 16 amino acids. The CDR3 spells CASSPWSRGPNNEQFF. CDR3 DNA sequence: TGTGCCAGCAGCCCCTGGTCACGGGGGCCTAACAATGAGCAGTTCTTC.

This chain joins TRBV11-1 and TRBJ2-5; tentatively, D is TRBD1 (7 bases). This CDR3 has 14 amino acids. Trimming pared 5 bases from V and 1 base from J, leaving 11 bases between. Germline V gene data show CDR1 as SGHAT and CDR2 as FQDESV (reference sequence). The CDR3 sequence is CASSGGTVQETQYF. CDR3 in DNA: TGTGCCAGCAGCGGGGGGACAGTCCAAGAGACCCAGTACTTC.

The J gene is TRBJ2-2, the V gene TRBV7-2; 9 nucleotides match TRBD1. The CDR3 contains 16 residues. The V segment lost 5 bases and the J segment 7 bases; nucleotides outside the gene matches: 11. Germline V gene data show CDR1 as SGHTA and CDR2 as FQGNSA. CDR3 coding DNA: TGTGCCAGCAGCCTGGGACAGGGAATTCGCAGCGGGGAGCTGTTTTTT. It translates to CASSLGQGIRSGELFF. The entire variable domain, with the rest obtained from reference TRBV7-2 and TRBJ2-2, is as follows: GAGVSQSPSNKVTEKGKDVELRCDPISGHTALYWYRQSLGQGLEFLIYFQGNSAPDKSGLPSDRFSAERTGGSVSTLTIQRTQQEDSAVYLCASSLGQGIRSGELFFGEGSRLTVL.

This chain links TRBV7-3 with TRBJ2-1, with 7 positions matching TRBD2. Looked up from germline, CDR1 is SGHTA and CDR2 is FQGTGA. Trimming at V came to 0 bases and at J to 6 bases, leaving 5 bases not matched to a gene. CDR3 length: 15 residues. CDR3 sequence: CASSLTAGVGNEQFF. The CDR3, as DNA: TGTGCCAGCAGCTTAACGGCGGGGGTTGGCAATGAGCAGTTCTTC.

The chain combines TRBV11-1 with TRBJ1-1; D unclear. This CDR3 has 15 residues. The germline gives CDR1 SGHAT, CDR2 FQDESV (reference sequence). V lost 5 bases, J lost 5 bases, and 18 bases lay in between. The CDR3 is CASSASLPPGTEAFF. CDR3 DNA sequence: TGTGCCAGCAGCGCGAGCCTCCCCCCCGGGACTGAAGCTTTCTTT.

The rearrangement uses TRBV11-2 and TRBJ2-1; 9 nucleotides line up with TRBD2. This CDR3 spans 13 amino acids. CDR1 is SGHAT, CDR2 FQNNGV, per germline. Unmatched junction bases numbered 3, after V lost 2 bases and J lost 10 bases. CDR3 bases: TGTGCCAGCAGCTTAATACTAGCGGGCGAGCAGTTCTTC. It codes for CASSLILAGEQFF. Full variable domain (missing parts from reference TRBV11-2 and TRBJ2-1): EAGVAQSPRYKIIEKRQSVAFWCNPISGHATLYWYQQILGQGPKLLIQFQNNGVVDDSQLPKDRFSAERLKGVDSTLKIQPAKLEDSAVYLCASSLILAGEQFFGPGTRLTVL.

The rearrangement links TRBV5-4 to TRBJ2-5, with 16 positions matching TRBD2. Looked up from germline, CDR1 is SGHNT and CDR2 is YYREEE (reference sequence). V dropped 4 bases and J dropped 5; count of bases not matched to a gene: 8. The length of the CDR3 is 17 residues. CDR3: CASSTGTSGGAGETQYF. DNA for the CDR3: TGTGCCAGCAGCACCGGGACTAGCGGGGGGGCCGGCGAGACCCAGTACTTC. The variable domain in full, with the rest retrieved from reference TRBV5-4 and TRBJ2-5, is ETGVTQSPTHLIKTRGQQVTLRCSSQSGHNTVSWYQQALGQGPQFIFQYYREEENGRGNFPPRFSGLQFPNYSSELNVNALELDDSALYLCASSTGTSGGAGETQYFGPGTRLLVL.

This clone showed up just a few times. CDR3 DNA sequence: TGTGCCAGCAGTTCCACGAAGGGGAAGGATCAGCCCCAGCATTTT. As protein: CASSSTKGKDQPQHF. This chain uses TRBV28 with TRBJ1-5, with D possibly matching TRBD1 (5 bases). Germline V gene sequence: CDR1 MDHEN, CDR2 SYDVKM. Trimming shortened V by 4 bases and J by 5 bases, and 15 bases separated the two germline ends. The CDR3 has 15 residues.

This clone was observed a single time. The chain is built from TRBV19 and TRBJ2-1, with 10 bases identical to TRBD2. J lost 10 bases, V lost 7 bases, and 10 bases had no gene match. Germline V CDR1 and CDR2: LNHDA, SQIVND (reference sequence). The CDR3 is 14 residues long. This CDR3 reads CASTALAGEGEQFF. DNA of the CDR3: TGTGCCAGTACTGCCCTAGCGGGAGAAGGGGAGCAGTTCTTC.

This clone was found a few times. This chain connects TRBV4-3 to TRBJ1-6; TRBD1 matches 10 bases. V dropped 3 bases and J dropped 2; count of bases not matched to a gene: 13. CDR1 is LGHNA and CDR2 is YSLEER in the germline V gene. CDR3 size: 20 residues. DNA for the CDR3: TGCGCCAGCAGCCATTTCTACCGGGACAGGGGAGACACCTATAATTCACCCCTCCACTTT. Its translation is CASSHFYRDRGDTYNSPLHF.

This clone came up a few times. The chain is built from TRBV28 and TRBJ1-6, with 9 bases lining up with TRBD1. The CDR3 covers 14 residues. Losses at the gene ends were 5 bases for V and 9 bases for J; bases not matched to a gene: 5. Germline V gives CDR1 MDHEN, CDR2 SYDVKM. The chain's CDR3 is CASSRDRVGSPLHF. CDR3 bases: TGTGCCAGCAGTAGGGACAGGGTGGGTTCACCCCTCCACTTT.

V and J are TRBV19 and TRBJ1-2; tentatively, D is TRBD1 (6 bases). V was shortened by 3 bases and J by 7 bases, with 9 bases between the two germline ends. The CDR3 covers 12 residues. CDR1 is LNHDA and CDR2 is SQIVND in the germline V gene (reference sequence). The CDR3 reads CASSITGLGYTF. The CDR3 DNA is TGTGCCAGTAGTATTACAGGGCTTGGCTACACCTTC. The whole variable domain, filled in from reference TRBV19 and TRBJ1-2, reads DGGITQSPKYLFRKEGQNVTLSCEQNLNHDAMYWYRQDPGQGLRLIYYSQIVNDFQKGDIAEGYSVSREKKESFPLTVTSAQKNPTAFYLCASSITGLGYTFGSGTRLTVV.

The gene calls are TRBV10-3 and TRBJ2-3, with D perhaps matching TRBD1 or TRBD2 (5 bases each). Germline-derived CDR1 and CDR2 are ENHRY and SYGVKD. The V end lost 6 bases, the J end lost 2 bases, and 15 bases lay between the germline ends. This CDR3 spans 15 amino acids. The CDR3 sequence: CAIRGESKDTDTQYF. DNA for the CDR3: TGTGCCATCAGGGGGGAGTCGAAGGACACAGATACGCAGTATTTT.